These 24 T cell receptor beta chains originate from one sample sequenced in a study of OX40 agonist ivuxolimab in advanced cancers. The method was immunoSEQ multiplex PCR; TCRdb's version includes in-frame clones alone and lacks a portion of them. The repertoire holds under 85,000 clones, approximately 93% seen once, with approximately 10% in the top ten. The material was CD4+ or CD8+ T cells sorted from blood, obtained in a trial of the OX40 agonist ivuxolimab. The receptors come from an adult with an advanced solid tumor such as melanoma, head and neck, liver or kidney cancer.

For the CDR3, the DNA is TGTGCCAGCACGGACAGGGGAAGGGATACGCAGTATTTT. Amino acids: CASTDRGRDTQYF. V is TRBV19 and J is TRBJ2-3; TRBD1 aligns across 9 bases. Germline CDR1 is LNHDA and CDR2 is SQIVND (reference sequence). The ends lost 9 bases at V and 6 bases at J; junction bases unmatched: 7. The CDR3 is 13 residues long.

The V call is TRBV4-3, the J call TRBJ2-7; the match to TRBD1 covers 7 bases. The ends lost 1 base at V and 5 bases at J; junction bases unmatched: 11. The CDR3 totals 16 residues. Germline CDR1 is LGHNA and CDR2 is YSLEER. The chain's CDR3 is CASSQGTGQSSHEQYF. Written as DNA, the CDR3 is TGCGCCAGCAGCCAAGGTACGGGACAGTCAAGCCACGAGCAGTACTTC.

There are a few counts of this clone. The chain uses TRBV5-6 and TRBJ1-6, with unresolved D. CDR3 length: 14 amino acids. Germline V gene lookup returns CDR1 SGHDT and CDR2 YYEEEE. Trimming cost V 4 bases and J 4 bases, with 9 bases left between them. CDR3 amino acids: CASSPRKYNSPLHF. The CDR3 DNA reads TGTGCCAGCAGCCCGAGGAAGTATAATTCACCCCTCCACTTT.

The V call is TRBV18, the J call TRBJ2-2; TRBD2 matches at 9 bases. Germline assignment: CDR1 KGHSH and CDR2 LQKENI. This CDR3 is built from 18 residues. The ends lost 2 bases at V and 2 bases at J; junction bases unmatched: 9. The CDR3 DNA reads TGTGCCAGCTCACCAATGGCTAGCGGGGAGCCTAACACCGGGGAGCTGTTTTTT. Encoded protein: CASSPMASGEPNTGELFF.

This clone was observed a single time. The CDR3 reads CASSLDVGQPQHF. The DNA of the CDR3 is TGTGCCAGCAGCTTGGATGTTGGGCAGCCCCAGCATTTT. This chain links TRBV5-6 with TRBJ1-5; no clear D. Germline CDR1 reads SGHDT; CDR2 reads YYEEEE. Between the trimmed V and J ends, which lost 0 bases and 7 bases, there was a span of 8 bases. CDR3 length equals 13 residues.

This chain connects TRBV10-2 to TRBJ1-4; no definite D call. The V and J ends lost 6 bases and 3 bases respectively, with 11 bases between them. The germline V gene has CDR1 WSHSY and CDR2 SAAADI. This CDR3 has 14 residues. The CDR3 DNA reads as TGCGCCAGCAGCATGGGTGCGGCTAATGAAAAACTGTTTTTT. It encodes CASSMGAANEKLFF.

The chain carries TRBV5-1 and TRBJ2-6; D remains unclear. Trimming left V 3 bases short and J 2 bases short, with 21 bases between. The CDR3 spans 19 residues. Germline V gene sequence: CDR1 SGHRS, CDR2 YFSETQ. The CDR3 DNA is TGCGCCAGCAGCTCCCCGGTGGGAATACAGCAAACTGGGGCCAACGTCCTGACTTTC. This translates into CASSSPVGIQQTGANVLTF.

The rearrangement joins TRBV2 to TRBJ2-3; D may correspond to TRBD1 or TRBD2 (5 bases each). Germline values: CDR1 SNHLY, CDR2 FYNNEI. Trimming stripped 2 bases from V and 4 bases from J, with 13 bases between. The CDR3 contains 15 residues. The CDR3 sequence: CASSEWGSGSDTQYF. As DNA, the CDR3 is TGTGCCAGCAGTGAATGGGGGAGTGGGTCAGATACGCAGTATTTT.

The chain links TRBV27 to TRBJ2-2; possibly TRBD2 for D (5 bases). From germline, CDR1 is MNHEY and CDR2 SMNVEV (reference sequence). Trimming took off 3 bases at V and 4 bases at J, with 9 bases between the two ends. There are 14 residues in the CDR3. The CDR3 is CASSFGGATGELFF. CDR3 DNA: TGTGCCAGCAGTTTTGGAGGAGCCACCGGGGAGCTGTTTTTT.

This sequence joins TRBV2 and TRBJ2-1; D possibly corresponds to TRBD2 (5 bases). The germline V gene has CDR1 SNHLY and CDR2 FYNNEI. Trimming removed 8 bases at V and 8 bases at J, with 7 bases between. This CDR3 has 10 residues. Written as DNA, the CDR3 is TGTGCCAGCTGGGGAGATGAGCAGTTCTTC. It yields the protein CASWGDEQFF.

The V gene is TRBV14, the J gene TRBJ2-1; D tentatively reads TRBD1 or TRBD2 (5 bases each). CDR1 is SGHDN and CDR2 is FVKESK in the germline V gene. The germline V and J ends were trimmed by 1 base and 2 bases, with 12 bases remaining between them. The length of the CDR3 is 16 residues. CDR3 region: CASSQVFGTTYNEQFF. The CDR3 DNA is TGTGCCAGCAGCCAAGTTTTCGGGACCACCTACAATGAGCAGTTCTTC.

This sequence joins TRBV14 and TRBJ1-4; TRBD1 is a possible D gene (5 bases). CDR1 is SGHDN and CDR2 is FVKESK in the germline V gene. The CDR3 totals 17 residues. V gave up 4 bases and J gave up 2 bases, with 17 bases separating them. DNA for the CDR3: TGTGCCAGCAGCCCTTACTTAGGGGCCGGGACTAATGAAAAACTGTTTTTT. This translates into CASSPYLGAGTNEKLFF.

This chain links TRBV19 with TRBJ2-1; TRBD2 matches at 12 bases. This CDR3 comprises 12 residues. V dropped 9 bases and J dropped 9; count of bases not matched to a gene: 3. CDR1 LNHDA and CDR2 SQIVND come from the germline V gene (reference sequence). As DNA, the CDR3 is TGTGCCAGCCTAGCGGGAGGGAGTGAGCAGTTCTTC. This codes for CASLAGGSEQFF.

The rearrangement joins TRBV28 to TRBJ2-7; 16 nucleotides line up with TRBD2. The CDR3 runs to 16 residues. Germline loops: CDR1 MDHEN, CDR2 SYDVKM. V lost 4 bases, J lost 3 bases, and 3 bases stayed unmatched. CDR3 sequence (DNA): TGTGCCAGCAGTTCAGGGACTAGCGGGAGGGGCTACGAGCAGTACTTC. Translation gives CASSSGTSGRGYEQYF.

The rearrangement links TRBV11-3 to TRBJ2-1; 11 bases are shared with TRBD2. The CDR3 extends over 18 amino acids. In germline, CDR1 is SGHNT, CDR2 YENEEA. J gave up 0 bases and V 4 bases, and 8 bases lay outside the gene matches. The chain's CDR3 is CASSSGLAEPSSYNEQFF. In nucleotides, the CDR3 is TGTGCCAGCAGCTCGGGACTAGCGGAGCCGAGCTCCTACAATGAGCAGTTCTTC.

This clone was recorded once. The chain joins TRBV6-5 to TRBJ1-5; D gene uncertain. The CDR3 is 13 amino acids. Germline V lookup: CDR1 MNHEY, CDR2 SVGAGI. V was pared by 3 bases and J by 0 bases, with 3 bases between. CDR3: CASSYNSNQPQHF. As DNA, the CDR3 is TGTGCCAGCAGTTATAATAGCAATCAGCCCCAGCATTTT.

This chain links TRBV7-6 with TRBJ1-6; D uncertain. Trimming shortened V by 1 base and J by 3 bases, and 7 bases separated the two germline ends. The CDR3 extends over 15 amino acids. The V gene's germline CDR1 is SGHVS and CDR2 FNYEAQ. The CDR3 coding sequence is TGTGCCAGCAGCTTAGAACGGAACTATAATTCACCCCTCCACTTT. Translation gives CASSLERNYNSPLHF.

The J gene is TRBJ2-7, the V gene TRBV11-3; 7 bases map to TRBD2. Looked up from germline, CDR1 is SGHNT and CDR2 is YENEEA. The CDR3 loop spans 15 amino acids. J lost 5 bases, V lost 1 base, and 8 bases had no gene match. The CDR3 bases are TGTGCCAGCAGCTTAGTTTTGGCGGGAGTTCACGAGCAGTACTTC. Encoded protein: CASSLVLAGVHEQYF.

CDR3: CASSPITSYSNQPQHF. In DNA, the CDR3 is TGTGCCAGCAGCCCAATTACAAGTTATAGCAATCAGCCCCAGCATTTT. The chain joins TRBV9 to TRBJ1-5, with D uncertain. Trimming stripped 4 bases from V and 0 bases from J, with 14 bases between. The CDR3 spans 16 residues. The germline gives CDR1 SGDLS, CDR2 YYNGEE.

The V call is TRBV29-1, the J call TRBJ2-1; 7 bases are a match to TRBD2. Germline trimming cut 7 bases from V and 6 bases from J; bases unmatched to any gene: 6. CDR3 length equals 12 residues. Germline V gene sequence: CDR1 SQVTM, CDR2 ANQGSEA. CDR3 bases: TGCAGCGCCGGGGGGACCGGCAATGAGCAGTTCTTC. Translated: CSAGGTGNEQFF.

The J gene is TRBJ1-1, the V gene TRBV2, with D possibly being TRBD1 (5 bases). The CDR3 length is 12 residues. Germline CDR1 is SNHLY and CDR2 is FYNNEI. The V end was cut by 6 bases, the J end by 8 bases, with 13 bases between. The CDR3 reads CASRGGPEEAFF. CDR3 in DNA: TGTGCCAGCAGGGGGGGACCGGAGGAAGCTTTCTTT.

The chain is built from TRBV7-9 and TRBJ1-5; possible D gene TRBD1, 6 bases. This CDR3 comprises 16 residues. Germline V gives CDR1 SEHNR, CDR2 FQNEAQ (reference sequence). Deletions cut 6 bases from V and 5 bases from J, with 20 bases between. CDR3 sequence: CASSFNEGVWYQPQHF. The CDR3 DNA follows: TGTGCCAGCAGTTTTAACGAGGGGGTATGGTATCAGCCCCAGCATTTT.

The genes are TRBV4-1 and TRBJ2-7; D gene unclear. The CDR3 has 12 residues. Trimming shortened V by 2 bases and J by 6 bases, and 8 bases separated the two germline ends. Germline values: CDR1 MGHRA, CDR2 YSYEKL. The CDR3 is CASSQKVGEQYF. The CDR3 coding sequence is TGCGCCAGCAGCCAAAAGGTCGGCGAGCAGTACTTC.

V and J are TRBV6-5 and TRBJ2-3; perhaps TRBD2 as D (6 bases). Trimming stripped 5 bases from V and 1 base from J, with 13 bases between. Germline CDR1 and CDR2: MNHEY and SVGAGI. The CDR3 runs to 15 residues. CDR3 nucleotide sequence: TGTGCCAGCAGTCTCTCTCAGCGGGGCACAGATACGCAGTATTTT. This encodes CASSLSQRGTDTQYF.